The 10 T cell receptor beta chains below were found in one sample sequenced in a study of CD8 T cells in ankylosing spondylitis. A single record per CDR3 protein comes from TCRdb applying MiXCR to the 5' RACE reads. The repertoire has about 150,000 distinct CDR3 sequences, about 7.3% of them found once; the top ten carry around 12%. Sequencing used blood, either unsorted or a sorted T cell fraction (not recorded which). These receptors came from a female donor with ankylosing spondylitis or in good health (not recorded which).

The table lists this clonotype with many counts. V usage is TRBV24-1 and J usage is TRBJ1-5; D gene uncertain. The CDR3 loop spans 14 amino acids. V shed 3 bases and J shed 3 bases, with 8 bases lying between them. CDR1 is KGHDR and CDR2 is SFDVKD in the germline V gene. Written as DNA, the CDR3 is TGTGCCACCAGTGATCGGGCATTCAATCAGCCCCAGCATTTT. Translation: CATSDRAFNQPQHF.

For this clonotype: At one of its ends the junction is not consistent with the germline gene, which may arise from a read error. The chain combines TRBV28 with TRBJ2-3, with unresolved D. This CDR3 has 14 amino acids. Per the germline V gene, CDR1 is MDHEN and CDR2 is SYDVKM. CDR3 sequence reads: CASSTPSSPDTQYF. CDR3 nucleotides: TGTGCCAGCAGCACCCCCAGCTCTCCAGATACACAGTATTTT. The variable domain in full, completed from reference TRBV28 and TRBJ2-3, reads DVKVTQSSRYLVKRTGEKVFLECVQDMDHENMFWYRQDPGLGLRLIYFSYDVKMKEKGDIPEGYSVSREKKERFSLILESASTNQTSMYLCASSTPSSPDTQYFGPGTRLTVL.

This clonotype has ten or more counts. One end of the junction fails to match germline, which may point to a read error. The chain is built from TRBV28 and TRBJ2-3; 7 bases align to TRBD1. The CDR3 is made up of 15 amino acids. CDR1 is MDHEN and CDR2 is SYDVKM in the germline V gene. The CDR3 nucleotides read TGTGCCAGCAGCTTATACAGGGGACCCACAGATACGCAGTATTTT. Amino acid sequence: CASSLYRGPTDTQYF.

This clonotype was observed many times. This chain connects TRBV3-1 to TRBJ2-3; D is undetermined. This CDR3 is built from 14 residues. Trimming shortened V by 3 bases and J by 6 bases, and 13 bases separated the two germline ends. CDR1 is LGHDT and CDR2 is YNNKEL in the germline V gene (reference sequence). CDR3: CASSHPGEFDTQYF. The CDR3, as DNA: TGTGCCAGCAGCCACCCAGGAGAGTTTGATACGCAGTATTTT.

The sample holds many counts of this clonotype. The J gene is TRBJ1-5, the V gene TRBV12-3 or TRBV12-4, with a possible D match to TRBD1 (6 bases). Between the trimmed V and J ends, which lost 5 bases and 4 bases, there was a span of 12 bases. The CDR3 covers 14 residues. CDR3 coding DNA: TGTGCCAGCAGTGAACAGGGTGGTAATCAGCCCCAGCATTTT. It specifies CASSEQGGNQPQHF.

This clonotype has a count of ten or more. The V call is TRBV5-1, the J call TRBJ1-1; the D gene is possibly TRBD1 (6 bases). The germline V gene encodes CDR1 SGHRS and CDR2 YFSETQ. The CDR3 sequence is 14 residues long. V lost 4 bases and J 0 bases, leaving 10 bases between the germline ends. CDR3 sequence: CASSPGTLNTEAFF. CDR3 coding DNA: TGCGCCAGCAGCCCCGGGACACTGAACACTGAAGCTTTCTTT.

Ten or more counts support this clonotype. The DNA for the CDR3 is TGTGCCAGCGTAGGGGGCGCATCCTACGAGCAGTACTTC. Its protein product is CASVGGASYEQYF. The chain uses TRBV6-1 and TRBJ2-7; TRBD1 matches at 7 bases. CDR3 size: 13 residues. Trimming at V came to 8 bases and at J to 1 base, leaving 5 bases not matched to a gene. Germline V gives CDR1 MNHNS, CDR2 SASEGT.

This clonotype was detected a few times. The chain employs TRBV7-9 and TRBJ1-2; possible D gene TRBD1, 5 bases. Trimming left V 5 bases short and J 2 bases short, with 12 bases between. This CDR3 comprises 14 residues. Germline-derived CDR1 and CDR2 are SEHNR and FQNEAQ (reference sequence). CDR3 nucleotide sequence: TGTGCCAGCAGCCCACGCGGGGGGAACTATGGCTACACCTTC. This translates into CASSPRGGNYGYTF.

This clonotype was counted many times. J is TRBJ1-2 and V is TRBV7-2; a weak D match, TRBD1 (5 bases). Germline V gene data show CDR1 as SGHTA and CDR2 as FQGNSA. With 5 bases removed from V and 6 bases from J, the gap between germline ends came to 13 bases. The CDR3 spans 13 residues. CDR3 bases: TGTGCCAGCAGCCCTTGGGGGAGTGATGGCTACACCTTC. As protein: CASSPWGSDGYTF. Filled out from reference TRBV7-2 and TRBJ1-2, the complete variable domain reads GAGVSQSPSNKVTEKGKDVELRCDPISGHTALYWYRQSLGQGLEFLIYFQGNSAPDKSGLPSDRFSAERTGGSVSTLTIQRTQQEDSAVYLCASSPWGSDGYTFGSGTRLTVV.

This clonotype was counted many times. The chain links TRBV10-3 to TRBJ1-3; TRBD1 matches 10 bases. The CDR3 consists of 17 residues. J was trimmed by 4 bases and V by 0 bases; bases with no gene match: 6. Germline loops: CDR1 ENHRY, CDR2 SYGVKD. Here the CDR3 DNA reads TGTGCCATCAGTGAGTCACCAGGGACAGGGGTCGGAAACACCATATATTTT. Translation: CAISESPGTGVGNTIYF.